The TCR beta chain under discussion was sequenced for a study of beta chain features in type 1 diabetes. Study-wide results and limits: Shorter TCRB CDR3s, moderately but significantly so, were found in Type 1 diabetes patients in all four CD4+ subsets.

This clone occurred a few times. What it binds is not known. The CDR3 spans 15 residues. Germline loops: CDR1 GTSNPN, CDR2 SVGIG (reference sequence). V lost 0 bases to trimming and J lost 0 bases; unmatched junction nucleotides: 2. Cell sorting via CD45RO/CCR7/CD25/CD127/CD95/CD27 was performed to obtain CD4+ naive, central memory, regulatory and stem cell-like memory cells. Expressed TCRB transcripts got sequenced, as all isolated RNA was reverse transcribed. Profiling relied on immunoSEQ multiplex PCR, and the TCRdb table lists in-frame clones only, not all of them. In the table there are roughly 290,000 clones, under 8.5% of which are singletons.

The clonotype comes from a woman aged 18-35 years in good health. The source material was central memory CD4+ T cells from blood. The V gene is TRBV30, the J gene TRBJ1-5; 7 bases match TRBD1. CDR3 sequence (DNA): TGTGCCTGGAGTGTAGCAGGGGGTAGCAATCAGCCCCAGCATTTT. Translated: CAWSVAGGSNQPQHF.